These 5 T cell receptor beta chains were sequenced from one sample in a study of blood T cell repertoires in COVID-19. TCRdb keeps only in-frame clones here, not all; method: immunoSEQ multiplex PCR. Here the sample spans 50,000 or so clones, approximately 90% being singletons. The specimen sequenced was peripheral blood. These receptors were obtained from a human donor in a cohort sampled during active COVID-19.

J is TRBJ1-2 and V is TRBV7-9; tentatively, D is TRBD1 (5 bases). Germline V CDR1 and CDR2: SEHNR, FQNEAQ (reference sequence). The V end lost 5 bases, the J end lost 0 bases, and 13 bases lay between the germline ends. The CDR3 runs to 15 residues. CDR3 sequence (DNA): TGTGCCAGCAGCCCGGGACTGACAGCTAACTATGGCTACACCTTC. This encodes CASSPGLTANYGYTF.

The rearrangement uses TRBV27 and TRBJ2-1; 12 nucleotides align to TRBD2. The CDR3 loop spans 17 amino acids. The germline V gene encodes CDR1 MNHEY and CDR2 SMNVEV (reference sequence). The V and J ends lost 3 bases and 7 bases, in that order; junction bases with no gene match: 10. DNA for the CDR3: TGTGCCAGCAGTTTGACTAGCGGGGGAATGTATGGGAATGAGCAGTTCTTC. Translating it yields CASSLTSGGMYGNEQFF.

The chain is built from TRBV5-1 and TRBJ2-3; TRBD2 aligns across 7 bases. From germline, CDR1 is SGHRS and CDR2 YFSETQ. This CDR3 spans 15 amino acids. The junction had 4 bases not matched to a gene; V was cut back by 2 bases and J by 1 base. The DNA for the CDR3 is TGCGCCAGCAGCTTCGCGGGAGCTGGCACAGATACGCAGTATTTT. Encoded protein: CASSFAGAGTDTQYF.

The chain links TRBV2 to TRBJ2-2; 7 positions agree with TRBD1. After removal of 5 bases from V and 5 bases from J, the junction contained 8 bases not matched to a gene. The CDR3 runs to 15 residues. In germline, CDR1 is SNHLY, CDR2 FYNNEI. CDR3 coding DNA: TGTGCCAGCAGTCCTGGGACAGCGATGACCGGGGAGCTGTTTTTT. Amino acid sequence: CASSPGTAMTGELFF.

V gene TRBV6-1 combines with J gene TRBJ2-6; tentatively, D is TRBD1 (6 bases). Per germline, CDR1 MNHNS and CDR2 SASEGT. V lost 2 bases and J lost 10, with 15 bases in between. The CDR3 totals 15 residues. The CDR3 DNA follows: TGTGCCAGCAGTGAATCTGTGGGGGCCGGAAACGTCCTGACTTTC. Its translation: CASSESVGAGNVLTF.